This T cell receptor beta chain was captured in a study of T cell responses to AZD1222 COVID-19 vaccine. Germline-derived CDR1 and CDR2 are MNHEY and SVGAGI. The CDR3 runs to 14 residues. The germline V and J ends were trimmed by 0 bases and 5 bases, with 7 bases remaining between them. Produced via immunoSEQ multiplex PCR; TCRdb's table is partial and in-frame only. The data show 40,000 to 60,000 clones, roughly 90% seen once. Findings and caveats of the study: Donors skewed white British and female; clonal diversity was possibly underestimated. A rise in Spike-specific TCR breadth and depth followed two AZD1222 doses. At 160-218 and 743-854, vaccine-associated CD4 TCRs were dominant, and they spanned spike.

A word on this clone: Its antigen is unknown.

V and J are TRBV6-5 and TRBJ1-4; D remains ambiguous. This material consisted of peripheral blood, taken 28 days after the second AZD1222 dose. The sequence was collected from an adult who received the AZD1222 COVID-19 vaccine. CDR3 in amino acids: CASSYSYRNEKLFF. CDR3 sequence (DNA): TGTGCCAGCAGTTACTCGTACCGAAATGAAAAACTGTTTTTT.